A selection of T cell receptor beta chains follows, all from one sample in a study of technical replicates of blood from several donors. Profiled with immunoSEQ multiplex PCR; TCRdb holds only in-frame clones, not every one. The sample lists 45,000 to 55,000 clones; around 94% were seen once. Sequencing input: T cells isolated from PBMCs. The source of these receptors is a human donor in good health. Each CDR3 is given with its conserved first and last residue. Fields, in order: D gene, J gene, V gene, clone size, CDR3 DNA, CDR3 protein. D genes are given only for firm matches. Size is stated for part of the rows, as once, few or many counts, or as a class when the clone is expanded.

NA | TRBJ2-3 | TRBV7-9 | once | TGTGCCAGCAGCGCCATAGCGGTCGTCACAGATACGCAGTATTTT | CASSAIAVVTDTQYF
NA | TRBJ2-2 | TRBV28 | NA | TGTGCCAGCAGTCTCACACAGACCACCGGGGAGCTGTTTTTT | CASSLTQTTGELFF
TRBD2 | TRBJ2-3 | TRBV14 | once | TGTGCCAGCAGCCAAGAATCAAGTAGCGGGGGGGCCGAGGCAGATACGCAGTATTTT | CASSQESSSGGAEADTQYF
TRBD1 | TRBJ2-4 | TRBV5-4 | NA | TGTGCCAGCAGCCCTCCCGGGACAGGGACCAAAAACATTCAGTACTTC | CASSPPGTGTKNIQYF
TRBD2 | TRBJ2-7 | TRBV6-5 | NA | TGTGCCAGCCTTAGCGGGGACTACGAGCAGTACTTC | CASLSGDYEQYF
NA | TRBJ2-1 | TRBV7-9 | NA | TGTGCCAGCAGCTTAGGGTTAGTTACGGAGGGGCAGTTCTTC | CASSLGLVTEGQFF
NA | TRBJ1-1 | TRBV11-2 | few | TGTGCCAGCAGCACACAGGAGAACACTGAAGCTTTCTTT | CASSTQENTEAFF
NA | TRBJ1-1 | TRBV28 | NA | TGTGCCAGCATAAGGCAGGACACTGAAGCTTTCTTT | CASIRQDTEAFF
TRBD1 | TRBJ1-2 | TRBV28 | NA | TGTGCCAGCAGTCAGACAGGGGGGGCCTATGGCTACACCTTC | CASSQTGGAYGYTF
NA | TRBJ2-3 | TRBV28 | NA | TGTGCCAGCAGTTCTTCAGGGGTTGGCGCAGATACGCAGTATTTT | CASSSSGVGADTQYF
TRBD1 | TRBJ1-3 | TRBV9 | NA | TGTGCCAGCAGCGCAACTCAGGGGGGCAAGGACACCATATATTTT | CASSATQGGKDTIYF
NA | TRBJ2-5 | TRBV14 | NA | TGTGCCAGCAGCCCCCTTAAAGGGGCCCAGTACTTC | CASSPLKGAQYF
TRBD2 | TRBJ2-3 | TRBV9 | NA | TGTGCCAGCAGCCCCCGGTCTAGCGGGGGAGTCACAGATACGCAGTATTTT | CASSPRSSGGVTDTQYF
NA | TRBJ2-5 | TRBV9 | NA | TGTGCCAGCAGCGTAGAGTCGTGGGGCGCCGCGGAGACCCAGTACTTC | CASSVESWGAAETQYF
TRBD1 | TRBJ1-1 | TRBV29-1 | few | TGCAGCGTACTGGGACAGGGGGACACTGAAGCTTTCTTT | CSVLGQGDTEAFF
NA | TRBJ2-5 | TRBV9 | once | TGTGCCAGCAGCGTGGGACTTCCAACAGAGACCCAGTACTTC | CASSVGLPTETQYF
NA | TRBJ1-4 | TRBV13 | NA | TGTGCCAGCAGCTTACGGTATGGAGTAGTGGAAAAACTGTTTTTT | CASSLRYGVVEKLFF
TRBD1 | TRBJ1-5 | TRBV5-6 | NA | TGTGCCAGCAGCCGGGACAGGTACAATCAGCCCCAGCATTTT | CASSRDRYNQPQHF
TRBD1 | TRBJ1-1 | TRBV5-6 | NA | TGTGCCAGCGTCAGACAGGGGAACACTGAAGCTTTCTTT | CASVRQGNTEAFF
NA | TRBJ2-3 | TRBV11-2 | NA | TGTGCCAGCAGCTTAGACGCCATCGAAACAGGGCATACGCAGTATTTT | CASSLDAIETGHTQYF